One sample yielded the 29 T cell receptor beta chains listed below, sequenced in a study of early T cells in non-severe SARS-CoV-2 infection. TCRdb re-analysed the 5' RACE reads in MiXCR, keeping a single row per CDR3 protein. Of roughly 35,000 distinct CDR3 sequences in the sample, roughly 5% were seen once. Material for sequencing was whole blood. Receptors were obtained from an adult who was a healthcare worker with PCR-confirmed SARS-CoV-2 infection or an uninfected control (not recorded which).

This clonotype was seen many times. V usage is TRBV7-9 and J usage is TRBJ2-7; D gene unclear. The CDR3 has 14 residues. Germline-derived CDR1 and CDR2 are SEHNR and FQNEAQ (reference sequence). V was shortened by 2 bases and J by 8 bases, with 16 bases between the two germline ends. The CDR3 sequence: CASSLMIARAQQYF. CDR3 nucleotide sequence: TGTGCCAGCAGCTTAATGATTGCCCGGGCTCAGCAGTACTTC.

In this sample, this clonotype turned up many times. The V and J genes are TRBV11-2 and TRBJ2-1, with TRBD2 matching over 12 bases. The CDR3 runs 15 residues. The trim removed 1 base at V and 7 bases at J, leaving 2 bases unmatched. Germline V gene sequence: CDR1 SGHAT, CDR2 FQNNGV. CDR3: CASSLGLAGDNEQFF. In DNA, the CDR3 is TGTGCCAGCAGCTTAGGACTAGCGGGAGATAATGAGCAGTTCTTC.

The V gene is TRBV4-1, the J gene TRBJ1-3, with D possibly TRBD1 on 5 matching bases. Trimming took off 1 base at V and 4 bases at J, with 8 bases between the two ends. This CDR3 spans 14 amino acids. The germline V gene has CDR1 MGHRA and CDR2 YSYEKL. For the CDR3, the DNA is TGCGCCAGCAGCCAAGCAGGGTCGGGAAACACCATATATTTT. Translation gives CASSQAGSGNTIYF.

This clonotype was seen ten or more times. The chain uses TRBV28 and TRBJ2-3; 10 bases align to TRBD2. CDR1 is MDHEN and CDR2 is SYDVKM in the germline V gene. The CDR3 is made up of 14 amino acids. V dropped 7 bases and J dropped 6; count of bases not matched to a gene: 7. The CDR3 spells CASKAAGGEDTQYF. In DNA, the CDR3 is TGTGCCAGCAAAGCAGCGGGAGGGGAGGATACGCAGTATTTT. The full variable domain, completed using reference TRBV28 and TRBJ2-3, is DVKVTQSSRYLVKRTGEKVFLECVQDMDHENMFWYRQDPGLGLRLIYFSYDVKMKEKGDIPEGYSVSREKKERFSLILESASTNQTSMYLCASKAAGGEDTQYFGPGTRLTVL.

This clonotype was seen many times. The CDR3 nucleotides read TGTGCCAGCAGCTCCAGACTAGCTGTCGGCGGGGAGCTGTTTTTT. Translated, it gives CASSSRLAVGGELFF. The rearrangement links TRBV11-1 to TRBJ2-2; 7 nucleotides line up with TRBD2. Losses at the gene ends were 4 bases for V and 7 bases for J; bases not matched to a gene: 9. The CDR3 sequence is 15 residues long. Germline CDR1 is SGHAT and CDR2 is FQDESV (reference sequence).

In regard to this clonotype: A much larger clone is a single base away; this may be a read error. J is TRBJ2-2 and V is TRBV4-3, with D uncertain. The CDR3 loop spans 18 amino acids. Germline CDR1 LGHNA, CDR2 YSLEER. The CDR3 sequence is CDSSQDIRAGSNTGELFF. The CDR3 DNA follows: TGCGACAGCAGCCAAGATATTAGAGCCGGCTCGAACACCGGGGAGCTGTTTTTT.

The sample holds a few counts of this clonotype. The genes are TRBV2 and TRBJ2-7; 9 bases agree with TRBD1. The CDR3 length is 17 residues. Trimming cost V 0 bases and J 5 bases; bases outside gene matches: 11. Germline CDR1 SNHLY, CDR2 FYNNEI. CDR3 DNA sequence: TGTGCCAGCAGTGAAGCGTTCCCCGGGACAGGGTACAACGAGCAGTACTTC. Its translation: CASSEAFPGTGYNEQYF.

This clonotype was observed at least ten times. Written as DNA, the CDR3 is TGCAGTGCTAGCCGACAGGGGGGCAATCAGCCCCAGCATTTT. Translated: CSASRQGGNQPQHF. The rearrangement joins TRBV20-1 to TRBJ1-5, with 9 bases identical to TRBD1. The germline CDR1 and CDR2 sequences are DFQATT and SNEGSKA (reference sequence). There are 14 residues in the CDR3. Trimming took 3 bases from V and 2 from J; bases not matched to a gene: 2.

With respect to this clonotype: At one end, the junction sequence differs from germline, possibly due to a read error. This chain uses TRBV2 with TRBJ2-1; no definite D call. Germline V gives CDR1 SNHLY, CDR2 FYNNEI. CDR3 length equals 12 residues. CDR3 DNA sequence: TGTGCCAGCTCACGGCTCCAGAGTGAGCGGTTCTTC. Residues: CASSRLQSERFF.

This clonotype showed up many times. V usage is TRBV20-1 and J usage is TRBJ2-3, with D unresolved. Germline CDR1 and CDR2: DFQATT and SNEGSKA (reference sequence). The V gene lost 6 bases and the J gene lost 0 bases, with 22 bases spanning the gap. The CDR3 totals 17 residues. This CDR3 is CSARRLGVPGSTDTQYF. In DNA, the CDR3 is TGCAGTGCCAGAAGGCTAGGAGTCCCGGGCAGCACAGATACGCAGTATTTT.

The rearrangement links TRBV7-2 to TRBJ2-7, with D perhaps being TRBD1 or TRBD2 (6 bases each). Germline-derived CDR1 and CDR2 are SGHTA and FQGNSA. Trimming pared 5 bases from V and 0 bases from J, leaving 14 bases between. The CDR3 runs 15 residues. As DNA, the CDR3 is TGTGCCAGCAGCCTACAAGGGGGGACCTCCTACGAGCAGTACTTC. Amino acid sequence: CASSLQGGTSYEQYF.

This clonotype was recorded many times. The chain uses TRBV9 and TRBJ2-7; D is unclear. V lost 4 bases to trimming and J lost 6 bases, with 11 bases between them. The CDR3 is made up of 12 amino acids. The germline CDR1 and CDR2 sequences are SGDLS and YYNGEE. CDR3 region: CASSQIPSEQYF. The CDR3, as DNA: TGTGCCAGCAGCCAGATACCCTCCGAGCAGTACTTC.

This clonotype was counted ten times or more. The rearrangement uses TRBV2 and TRBJ1-5, with D tentatively TRBD1 (6 bases). The V and J ends lost 8 bases and 3 bases respectively, with 17 bases between them. The CDR3 contains 15 residues. Germline CDR1 is SNHLY and CDR2 is FYNNEI. The CDR3: CASHQGLGPNQPQHF. CDR3 bases: TGTGCCAGCCACCAGGGGCTCGGCCCCAATCAGCCCCAGCATTTT.

This clonotype was detected ten times or more. The rearrangement links TRBV11-2 to TRBJ2-7, with 10 bases identical to TRBD1. The CDR3 extends over 14 amino acids. Germline loops: CDR1 SGHAT, CDR2 FQNNGV. The junction had 4 bases not matched to a gene; V was cut back by 1 base and J by 7 bases. CDR3 in amino acids: CASSLGQGAWEQYF. In DNA form, the CDR3 reads TGTGCCAGCAGCTTAGGACAGGGGGCGTGGGAGCAGTACTTC.

This clonotype was recorded at least ten times. The rearrangement uses TRBV4-2 and TRBJ2-7, with a tentative D call TRBD2 (6 bases). This CDR3 spans 16 amino acids. The V and J ends lost 0 bases and 0 bases respectively, with 12 bases between them. The germline V gene encodes CDR1 LGHNA and CDR2 YNFKEQ. CDR3 coding DNA: TGTGCCAGCAGCCAAGATTTCGGGAGCACCTCCTACGAGCAGTACTTC. It yields the protein CASSQDFGSTSYEQYF.

This clonotype was seen repeatedly, ten times or more. The chain recombines TRBV20-1 with TRBJ2-7, with D hard to call. CDR1 is DFQATT and CDR2 is SNEGSKA in the germline V gene (reference sequence). CDR3 length: 13 residues. V shed 1 base and J shed 2 bases, with 9 bases lying between them. The CDR3: CSARGIEAYEQYF. The DNA for the CDR3 is TGCAGTGCTAGAGGTATAGAGGCCTACGAGCAGTACTTC.

This clonotype showed up many times. The CDR3: CASSSQNMNTEAFF. CDR3 nucleotides: TGTGCCAGCAGCTCACAGAACATGAACACTGAAGCTTTCTTT. The chain links TRBV7-9 to TRBJ1-1; D gene uncertain. Germline V gene lookup returns CDR1 SEHNR and CDR2 FQNEAQ (reference sequence). This CDR3 has 14 residues. V lost 4 bases and J lost 0, with 9 bases in between.

The table lists this clonotype with many counts. This rearrangement joins TRBV9 to TRBJ1-2, with TRBD1 matching 9 bases. The CDR3 length is 14 residues. CDR1 is SGDLS, CDR2 YYNGEE, per germline. V lost 2 bases to trimming and J lost 3 bases; unmatched junction nucleotides: 2. This CDR3 reads CASSVGQGDYGYTF. The CDR3 bases are TGTGCCAGCAGCGTGGGACAGGGTGACTATGGCTACACCTTC. Full variable domain (remainder filled in from reference TRBV9 and TRBJ1-2): DSGVTQTPKHLITATGQRVTLRCSPRSGDLSVYWYQQSLDQGLQFLIQYYNGEERAKGNILERFSAQQFPDLHSELNLSSLELGDSALYFCASSVGQGDYGYTFGSGTRLTVV.

This clonotype turned up a few times. V usage is TRBV7-6 and J usage is TRBJ2-1, with TRBD2 identical over 8 bases. This CDR3 contains 16 residues. Germline-derived CDR1 and CDR2 are SGHVS and FNYEAQ. J gave up 7 bases and V 2 bases, and 10 bases lay outside the gene matches. The CDR3 DNA is TGTGCCAGCAGCTTAAGGAGTAGCGGGGCGGGGAATGAGCAGTTCTTC. Translation: CASSLRSSGAGNEQFF. The complete variable domain, with remaining parts taken from reference TRBV7-6 and TRBJ2-1, reads GAGVSQSPRYKVTKRGQDVALRCDPISGHVSLYWYRQALGQGPEFLTYFNYEAQQDKSGLPNDRFSAERPEGSISTLTIQRTEQRDSAMYRCASSLRSSGAGNEQFFGPGTRLTVL.

This clonotype has ten or more counts. This chain uses TRBV5-1 with TRBJ1-1; possible D gene TRBD1, 5 bases. V lost 0 bases, J lost 3 bases, and 9 bases lay in between. The V gene's germline CDR1 is SGHRS and CDR2 YFSETQ. The CDR3 consists of 14 residues. The CDR3 sequence: CASSLAGGHTEAFF. The DNA for the CDR3 is TGCGCCAGCAGCTTGGCCGGGGGTCACACTGAAGCTTTCTTT.

The table lists this clonotype with many counts. This chain connects TRBV7-2 to TRBJ2-3; 9 positions agree with TRBD2. The CDR3 loop spans 15 amino acids. CDR1 and CDR2 from the germline V gene are SGHTA and FQGNSA. Germline trimming cut 2 bases from V and 3 bases from J; bases unmatched to any gene: 3. CDR3 in amino acids: CASSLIAGETDTQYF. In DNA, the CDR3 is TGTGCCAGCAGCTTAATAGCGGGGGAAACAGATACGCAGTATTTT.

This clonotype was seen many times. This rearrangement joins TRBV19 to TRBJ2-3; 8 bases fit TRBD2. The V gene's germline CDR1 is LNHDA and CDR2 SQIVND (reference sequence). The CDR3 is 15 residues long. Unmatched junction bases numbered 14, after V lost 10 bases and J lost 5 bases. CDR3 protein: CATSRWRGARDTQYF. The CDR3 nucleotides are TGTGCCACCAGCAGGTGGCGGGGGGCTCGAGATACGCAGTATTTT.

V usage is TRBV2 and J usage is TRBJ2-5; 7 positions agree with TRBD1. The germline gives CDR1 SNHLY, CDR2 FYNNEI. This CDR3 has 17 amino acids. Trimming took 1 base from V and 1 from J; bases not matched to a gene: 9. This chain's CDR3 is CASSEDSSRGFQETQYF. In DNA form, the CDR3 reads TGTGCCAGCAGTGAAGATTCCTCCAGGGGGTTCCAAGAGACCCAGTACTTC.

This clonotype was counted ten times or more. The chain couples TRBV30 to TRBJ2-7, with D unclear. The CDR3 contains 13 residues. Germline V gives CDR1 GTSNPN, CDR2 SVGIG (reference sequence). The V and J ends lost 1 base and 3 bases respectively, with 10 bases between them. The chain's CDR3 is CAWSGGNHYEQYF. The CDR3 region has the DNA TGTGCCTGGAGTGGTGGGAACCACTACGAGCAGTACTTC.

This clonotype has ten or more counts. This chain uses TRBV20-1 with TRBJ1-6; D might be TRBD1 (5 bases). V was trimmed by 2 bases and J by 3 bases, leaving 11 bases between them. The CDR3 covers 15 residues. CDR1 and CDR2 from the germline V gene are DFQATT and SNEGSKA (reference sequence). The chain's CDR3 is CSARKDTNYNSPLHF. In nucleotides, the CDR3 is TGCAGTGCTAGAAAGGACACTAACTATAATTCACCCCTCCACTTT.

This clonotype came up a few times. In nucleotides, the CDR3 is TGCGCCAGCAGCTTGGTGGGTGTTGGAGGAGAGACCCAGTACTTC. It is translated as CASSLVGVGGETQYF. The chain couples TRBV5-1 to TRBJ2-5, with D possibly being TRBD2 (5 bases). Per germline, CDR1 SGHRS and CDR2 YFSETQ. This CDR3 is 15 amino acids long. Trimming removed 0 bases at V and 4 bases at J, with 13 bases between. Based on the CDR3 plus reference TRBV5-1 and TRBJ2-5, the full variable domain is KAGVTQTPRYLIKTRGQQVTLSCSPISGHRSVSWYQQTPGQGLQFLFEYFSETQRNKGNFPGRFSGRQFSNSRSEMNVSTLELGDSALYLCASSLVGVGGETQYFGPGTRLLVL.

In its sample, this clonotype was seen many times. The chain carries TRBV9 and TRBJ1-2; 10 bases map to TRBD1. The CDR3 is 16 amino acids. J gave up 7 bases and V 0 bases, and 9 bases lay outside the gene matches. Germline CDR1 reads SGDLS; CDR2 reads YYNGEE. The CDR3 DNA sequence: TGTGCCAGCAGCGTAGCCGGACAGGGGGACCAGAGTGGCTACACCTTC. Protein: CASSVAGQGDQSGYTF.

The table lists this clonotype with many counts. The chain couples TRBV27 to TRBJ1-6, with D perhaps TRBD1 (6 bases). CDR3 size: 12 residues. Germline V gene sequence: CDR1 MNHEY, CDR2 SMNVEV (reference sequence). With 10 bases removed from V and 7 bases from J, the gap between germline ends came to 11 bases. The chain's CDR3 is CATGTSNSPLHF. The DNA of the CDR3 is TGTGCCACCGGGACATCCAATTCACCCCTCCACTTT.

This clonotype was observed a few times. The chain is built from TRBV6-6 and TRBJ2-3; 10 bases fit TRBD2. V gave up 7 bases and J gave up 7 bases; unmatched junction bases: 11. The CDR3 totals 15 residues. The V gene's germline CDR1 is MNHNY and CDR2 SVGAGI (reference sequence). The CDR3: CASTSASGRRNTQYF. The CDR3 DNA reads as TGTGCCAGCACCTCGGCTAGCGGGAGAAGGAATACGCAGTATTTT.